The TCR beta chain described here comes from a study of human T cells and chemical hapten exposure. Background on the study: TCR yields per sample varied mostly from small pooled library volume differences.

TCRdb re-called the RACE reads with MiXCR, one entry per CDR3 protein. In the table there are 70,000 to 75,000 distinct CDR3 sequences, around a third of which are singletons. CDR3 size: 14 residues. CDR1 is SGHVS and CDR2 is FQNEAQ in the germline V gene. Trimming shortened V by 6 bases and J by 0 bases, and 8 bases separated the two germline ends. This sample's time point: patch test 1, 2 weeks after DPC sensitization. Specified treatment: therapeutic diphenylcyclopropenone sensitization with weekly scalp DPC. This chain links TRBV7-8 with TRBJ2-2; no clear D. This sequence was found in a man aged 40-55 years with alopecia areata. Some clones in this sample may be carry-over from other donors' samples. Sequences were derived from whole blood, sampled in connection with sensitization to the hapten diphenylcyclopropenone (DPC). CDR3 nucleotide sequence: TGTGCCAGCAGACCAACTACGAACACCGGGGAGCTGTTTTTT. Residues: CASRPTTNTGELFF.